Listed here are 32 T cell receptor beta chains from one sample, sequenced in a study of shared clonotypes between healthy human individuals. The protocol was immunoSEQ multiplex PCR, while the TCRdb copy is restricted to in-frame clones and leaves out a portion. Here the sample spans over a million clones, roughly 74% being singletons. Sequenced sample: memory CD4+ T cells from PBMCs. Subset indicated: CD45RA-negative fraction. Every receptor here comes from a young man in good health. Some clones in this sample may be carry-over from other donors' samples.

V and J are TRBV7-3 and TRBJ1-2; 10 bases agree with TRBD1. The CDR3 contains 16 residues. Germline V gene sequence: CDR1 SGHTA, CDR2 FQGTGA. V shed 5 bases and J 3 bases; nucleotides not matched to a gene: 9. The CDR3 spells CASSQTGGKGDYGYTF. DNA for the CDR3: TGTGCCAGCAGCCAGACAGGGGGCAAAGGGGACTATGGCTACACCTTC.

In its sample, this clone was seen a few times. The rearrangement joins TRBV5-4 to TRBJ2-5; 7 bases are a match to TRBD2. Per germline, CDR1 SGHNT and CDR2 YYREEE (reference sequence). J lost 4 bases, V lost 4 bases, and 7 bases had no gene match. The CDR3 covers 14 residues. CDR3 region: CASSPTWEGETQYF. CDR3 DNA sequence: TGTGCCAGCAGCCCTACTTGGGAGGGAGAGACCCAGTACTTC.

The rearrangement links TRBV7-6 to TRBJ2-1; 13 bases map to TRBD2. Looked up from germline, CDR1 is SGHVS and CDR2 is FNYEAQ. V gave up 5 bases and J gave up 3 bases; unmatched junction bases: 4. This CDR3 has 16 residues. The CDR3 sequence is CASSRTSGSNYNEQFF. In DNA form, the CDR3 reads TGTGCCAGCAGCCGGACTAGCGGGAGCAACTACAATGAGCAGTTCTTC.

This clone was observed at least ten times. At the DNA level, this CDR3 is encoded by other sequences in the same sample as well. The chain combines TRBV6-6 with TRBJ1-1, with 7 bases lining up with TRBD1. The CDR3 runs to 16 residues. J gave up 2 bases and V 5 bases, and 11 bases lay outside the gene matches. The germline V gene has CDR1 MNHNY and CDR2 SVGAGI (reference sequence). CDR3 protein: CASSLKRTGSNTEAFF. The CDR3, as DNA: TGTGCCAGCAGTCTAAAAAGGACAGGCTCAAACACTGAAGCTTTCTTT.

The genes are TRBV27 and TRBJ2-7; 9 bases align to TRBD2. The V gene end was trimmed by 3 bases and the J gene end by 12 bases; junction bases not matched to a gene: 12. Germline lookup yields CDR1 MNHEY and CDR2 SMNVEV (reference sequence). The CDR3 has 14 amino acids. CDR3 nucleotide sequence: TGTGCCAGCAGTTTTAGCCTAGCGGGATCGGTCCGGTACTTC. Translation: CASSFSLAGSVRYF.

The chain recombines TRBV30 with TRBJ2-3, with 9 bases fitting TRBD2. V was pared by 6 bases and J by 3 bases, with 10 bases of the junction left unmatched. This CDR3 has 15 residues. Looked up from germline, CDR1 is GTSNPN and CDR2 is SVGIG (reference sequence). This CDR3 is CACPLSGSGTDTQYF. Here the CDR3 DNA reads TGTGCCTGCCCCCTTAGCGGGAGTGGGACAGATACGCAGTATTTT.

This chain uses TRBV5-4 with TRBJ2-7; 11 bases map to TRBD2. The CDR3 consists of 15 residues. V dropped 0 bases and J dropped 6; count of bases not matched to a gene: 5. Germline V gives CDR1 SGHNT, CDR2 YYREEE (reference sequence). The CDR3 loop reads CASSLVGSGRGEQYF. The CDR3 DNA follows: TGTGCCAGCAGCTTGGTGGGTAGCGGGAGGGGCGAGCAGTACTTC.

The genes are TRBV5-5 and TRBJ1-2, with D perhaps matching TRBD1 (5 bases). V gave up 0 bases and J gave up 4 bases, with 13 bases separating them. This CDR3 spans 15 amino acids. Germline V lookup: CDR1 SGHKS, CDR2 YYEKEE (reference sequence). The CDR3 DNA reads as TGTGCCAGCAGCTTGGCGTCAGGGAAGAGCTATGGCTACACCTTC. It specifies CASSLASGKSYGYTF.

The chain links TRBV28 to TRBJ1-2; a weak D match, TRBD1 (6 bases). Germline-derived CDR1 and CDR2 are MDHEN and SYDVKM. V lost 3 bases to trimming and J lost 8 bases, with 16 bases between them. This CDR3 has 14 residues. CDR3 in DNA: TGTGCCAGCAGTTTCAGGGGTCGGGTTCGAGGCTACACCTTC. Translation: CASSFRGRVRGYTF.

V is TRBV7-3 and J is TRBJ1-2; maybe TRBD1 (6 bases). From germline, CDR1 is SGHTA and CDR2 FQGTGA. Between the trimmed V and J ends, which lost 6 bases and 4 bases, there was a span of 15 bases. CDR3 length: 14 amino acids. The CDR3, as DNA: TGTGCCAGCAGGCCTTCAGGGGACCCCTATGGCTACACCTTC. As protein: CASRPSGDPYGYTF. Looking up the rest from reference TRBV7-3 and TRBJ1-2 gives the full variable domain: GAGVSQTPSNKVTEKGKYVELRCDPISGHTALYWYRQSLGQGPEFLIYFQGTGAADDSGLPNDRFFAVRPEGSVSTLKIQRTERGDSAVYLCASRPSGDPYGYTFGSGTRLTVV.

The V gene is TRBV2, the J gene TRBJ1-4, with unresolved D. The CDR3 covers 11 residues. Germline V gene sequence: CDR1 SNHLY, CDR2 FYNNEI. V dropped 7 bases and J dropped 8 bases, with 8 bases sitting between them. The CDR3 sequence: CASTQLEKLFF. The CDR3 nucleotides read TGTGCCAGCACCCAATTAGAAAAACTGTTTTTT.

With regard to this clone: The same CDR3 also results from other DNA sequences found in this sample. The V and J genes are TRBV18 and TRBJ2-7; D call uncertain. Germline CDR1 is KGHSH and CDR2 is LQKENI. The CDR3 extends over 12 amino acids. Trimming removed 1 base from V and 5 bases from J, with 6 bases in between. The CDR3 reads CASSPQGDEQYF. DNA for the CDR3: TGTGCCAGCTCACCACAGGGTGACGAGCAGTACTTC. Looking up the rest from reference TRBV18 and TRBJ2-7 gives the full variable domain: NAGVMQNPRHLVRRRGQEARLRCSPMKGHSHVYWYRQLPEEGLKFMVYLQKENIIDESGMPKERFSAEFPKEGPSILRIQQVVRGDSAAYFCASSPQGDEQYFGPGTRLTVT.

This clone was seen only a few times. The V call is TRBV27, the J call TRBJ1-1; 8 positions match TRBD1. Germline CDR1 MNHEY, CDR2 SMNVEV (reference sequence). V lost 4 bases, J lost 0 bases, and 4 bases stayed unmatched. CDR3 length equals 15 residues. CDR3 loop: CASSYRTGLNTEAFF. The CDR3 DNA reads as TGTGCCAGCAGTTATCGGACAGGGCTGAACACTGAAGCTTTCTTT.

This sequence joins TRBV4-3 and TRBJ2-3; D perhaps matches TRBD1 (5 bases). Germline assignment: CDR1 LGHNA and CDR2 YSLEER. The CDR3 has 17 residues. V was clipped by 3 bases and J by 3 bases, with 19 bases between them. This chain's CDR3 is CASSHLTGQGTTDTQYF. The CDR3 DNA follows: TGCGCCAGCAGCCATCTTACCGGTCAGGGCACTACAGATACGCAGTATTTT.

J is TRBJ1-3 and V is TRBV15; D call uncertain. This CDR3 has 15 amino acids. The V end lost 1 base, the J end lost 0 bases, and 7 bases lay between the germline ends. Looked up from germline, CDR1 is LNHNV and CDR2 is YYDKDF (reference sequence). CDR3 nucleotide sequence: TGTGCCACCAGCAGAGCCAGGAGCTCTGGAAACACCATATATTTT. Translation: CATSRARSSGNTIYF. Variable domain in full (rest from reference TRBV15 and TRBJ1-3): DAMVIQNPRYQVTQFGKPVTLSCSQTLNHNVMYWYQQKSSQAPKLLFHYYDKDFNNEADTPDNFQSRRPNTSFCFLDIRSPGLGDTAMYLCATSRARSSGNTIYFGEGSWLTVV.

In the case of this clone: Other DNA sequences from this sample encode an identical CDR3 as well. This chain joins TRBV7-2 and TRBJ2-2; possible D gene TRBD2, 5 bases. The CDR3 contains 15 residues. Germline V gene sequence: CDR1 SGHTA, CDR2 FQGNSA. The V gene lost 2 bases and the J gene lost 2 bases, with 9 bases spanning the gap. The CDR3 DNA reads TGTGCCAGCAGCTTACCGGGATTAAACACCGGGGAGCTGTTTTTT. The encoded protein is CASSLPGLNTGELFF.

V gene TRBV5-1 combines with J gene TRBJ2-5; possible D gene TRBD2, 6 bases. V dropped 4 bases and J dropped 1 base, with 14 bases sitting between them. Germline CDR1 is SGHRS and CDR2 is YFSETQ. There are 15 residues in the CDR3. The DNA of the CDR3 is TGCGCCAGCAGCCCCGGGACTGCCATCCAAGAGACCCAGTACTTC. Protein: CASSPGTAIQETQYF.

The genes are TRBV5-1 and TRBJ2-7; D is unresolved. Germline V CDR1 and CDR2: SGHRS, YFSETQ. This CDR3 region has 14 residues. V was clipped by 0 bases and J by 0 bases, with 7 bases between them. Written as DNA, the CDR3 is TGCGCCAGCAGCTTGGAGGCCTACTCCTACGAGCAGTACTTC. It translates to CASSLEAYSYEQYF. The variable domain in full, completed from reference TRBV5-1 and TRBJ2-7, reads KAGVTQTPRYLIKTRGQQVTLSCSPISGHRSVSWYQQTPGQGLQFLFEYFSETQRNKGNFPGRFSGRQFSNSRSEMNVSTLELGDSALYLCASSLEAYSYEQYFGPGTRLTVT.

The V gene is TRBV11-2, the J gene TRBJ2-1; possibly TRBD1 for D (7 bases). Per the germline V gene, CDR1 is SGHAT and CDR2 is FQNNGV. V gave up 6 bases and J gave up 2 bases, with 14 bases separating them. This CDR3 contains 15 residues. In DNA form, the CDR3 reads TGTGCCAGCAGAACGGAGGGGGCGGCCTACAATGAGCAGTTCTTC. Amino acids: CASRTEGAAYNEQFF.

A remark on this clone: Other DNA sequences within the sample encode an identical CDR3. The rearrangement uses TRBV30 and TRBJ1-4; D is perhaps TRBD1 (6 bases). Germline CDR1 GTSNPN, CDR2 SVGIG (reference sequence). With 5 bases removed from V and 5 bases from J, the gap between germline ends came to 9 bases. This CDR3 contains 12 residues. CDR3 DNA sequence: TGTGCCTGGGGACAGTCAAATGAAAAACTGTTTTTT. This encodes CAWGQSNEKLFF.

V usage is TRBV5-1 and J usage is TRBJ2-7; D unresolved. This CDR3 spans 13 amino acids. Trimming pared 1 base from V and 2 bases from J, leaving 7 bases between. Germline CDR1 reads SGHRS; CDR2 reads YFSETQ. CDR3 coding DNA: TGCGCCAGCAGCTTGTTAGACCCCTACGAGCAGTACTTC. This gives the protein CASSLLDPYEQYF.

Worth noting for this clone: This could be a read error, since a much larger clone is one nucleotide away. This chain joins TRBV5-6 and TRBJ2-3; TRBD1 is a possible D gene (5 bases). This CDR3 region has 12 residues. V lost 2 bases and J 4 bases, leaving 5 bases between the germline ends. Germline CDR1 and CDR2: SGHDT and YYEEEE. The chain's CDR3 is CASSFRADTQYF. The CDR3 DNA is TGTGCCAGCAGCTTCAGGGCAGATACGCAGTATTTT.

The V and J genes are TRBV5-6 and TRBJ2-1; D is perhaps TRBD1 (6 bases). V was pared by 5 bases and J by 6 bases, with 12 bases between. The CDR3 extends over 13 amino acids. Per the germline V gene, CDR1 is SGHDT and CDR2 is YYEEEE. Written as DNA, the CDR3 is TGTGCCAGCAGTTCGGACAGAAGCAATGAGCAGTTCTTC. It specifies CASSSDRSNEQFF. Supplemented by reference TRBV5-6 and TRBJ2-1, the full variable domain reads DAGVTQSPTHLIKTRGQQVTLRCSPKSGHDTVSWYQQALGQGPQFIFQYYEEEERQRGNFPDRFSGHQFPNYSSELNVNALLLGDSALYLCASSSDRSNEQFFGPGTRLTVL.

The chain couples TRBV4-1 to TRBJ1-2; TRBD1 agrees at 9 bases. The germline CDR1 and CDR2 sequences are MGHRA and YSYEKL. Trimming removed 1 base from V and 4 bases from J; junction bases left unmatched: 4. This CDR3 has 15 residues. The CDR3 sequence: CASSQGTGAPYGYTF. DNA for the CDR3: TGCGCCAGCAGCCAAGGGACAGGGGCGCCCTATGGCTACACCTTC.

This chain uses TRBV19 with TRBJ2-7; D remains ambiguous. The CDR3 has 11 amino acids. V was shortened by 0 bases and J by 7 bases, with 4 bases between the two germline ends. Germline assignment: CDR1 LNHDA and CDR2 SQIVND (reference sequence). CDR3 sequence: CASSIDREQYF. The CDR3 bases are TGTGCCAGTAGTATAGACCGGGAGCAGTACTTC.

The chain is built from TRBV2 and TRBJ2-3, with D uncertain. With 7 bases removed from V and 0 bases from J, the gap between germline ends came to 11 bases. Germline V gene lookup returns CDR1 SNHLY and CDR2 FYNNEI. The CDR3 covers 14 residues. This chain's CDR3 is CASILGVSTDTQYF. The CDR3, as DNA: TGTGCCAGCATTTTAGGAGTGAGCACAGATACGCAGTATTTT.

The chain is built from TRBV28 and TRBJ1-2; TRBD1 is a possible D gene (6 bases). Trimming left V 6 bases short and J 5 bases short, with 13 bases between. Germline V CDR1 and CDR2: MDHEN, SYDVKM. CDR3 length: 13 residues. Here the CDR3 DNA reads TGTGCCAGCAGGGACAGTTTTACTTATGGCTACACCTTC. As protein: CASRDSFTYGYTF.

The gene calls are TRBV4-3 and TRBJ2-1; 11 bases align to TRBD1. CDR3 length: 14 amino acids. With V trimmed by 4 bases and J by 10 bases, 6 bases remained unmatched. CDR1 is LGHNA, CDR2 YSLEER, per germline. The CDR3 nucleotides read TGCGCCAGCAGCCGTGGACAGGGGGCAGGGGAGCAGTTCTTC. Residues: CASSRGQGAGEQFF.

This clone was found once. The chain employs TRBV30 and TRBJ2-3; tentatively, D is TRBD2 (5 bases). CDR3 length: 13 amino acids. Germline V gives CDR1 GTSNPN, CDR2 SVGIG (reference sequence). Trimming cost V 4 bases and J 2 bases, with 10 bases left between them. CDR3 amino acids: CAWIRRLTDTQYF. The CDR3, as DNA: TGTGCCTGGATAAGGAGGCTCACAGATACGCAGTATTTT.

The chain links TRBV11-3 to TRBJ2-3; TRBD2 agrees at 7 bases. CDR3 size: 16 residues. The V gene end was trimmed by 1 base and the J gene end by 4 bases; junction bases not matched to a gene: 8. Germline lookup yields CDR1 SGHNT and CDR2 YENEEA. The CDR3 sequence is CASSLGRRELPDTQYF. CDR3 coding DNA: TGTGCCAGCAGCTTAGGCCGGCGGGAGTTGCCAGATACGCAGTATTTT.

The chain carries TRBV9 and TRBJ2-7; TRBD1 matches at 8 bases. The CDR3 length is 15 residues. Germline V gives CDR1 SGDLS, CDR2 YYNGEE. Unmatched junction bases numbered 10, after V lost 4 bases and J lost 4 bases. Here the CDR3 reads CASSTQPGGRYEQYF. The CDR3 DNA reads as TGTGCCAGCAGCACCCAACCAGGGGGCAGGTACGAGCAGTACTTC.

This clone was seen only a few times. The chain has TRBV15 and TRBJ2-3; 7 nucleotides line up with TRBD2. Trimming cost V 0 bases and J 2 bases; bases outside gene matches: 2. This CDR3 contains 15 residues. The germline gives CDR1 LNHNV, CDR2 YYDKDF (reference sequence). Written as DNA, the CDR3 is TGTGCCACCAGCAGAGACCGGGGGGACACAGATACGCAGTATTTT. Its translation: CATSRDRGDTDTQYF.